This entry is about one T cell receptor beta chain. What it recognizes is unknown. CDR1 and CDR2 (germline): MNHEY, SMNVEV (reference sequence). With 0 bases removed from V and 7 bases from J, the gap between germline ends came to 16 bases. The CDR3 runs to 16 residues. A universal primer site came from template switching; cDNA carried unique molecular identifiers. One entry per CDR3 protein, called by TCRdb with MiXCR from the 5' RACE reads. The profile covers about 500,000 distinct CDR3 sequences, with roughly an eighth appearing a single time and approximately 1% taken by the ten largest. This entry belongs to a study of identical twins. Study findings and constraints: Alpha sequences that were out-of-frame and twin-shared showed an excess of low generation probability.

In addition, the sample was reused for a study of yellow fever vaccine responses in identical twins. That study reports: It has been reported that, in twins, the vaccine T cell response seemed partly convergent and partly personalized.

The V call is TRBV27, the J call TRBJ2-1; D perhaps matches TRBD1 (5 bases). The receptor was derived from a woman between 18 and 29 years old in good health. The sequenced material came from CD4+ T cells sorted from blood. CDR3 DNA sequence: TGTGCCAGCAGTTTATCGGTTGGGGCTGGTCTAAATGAGCAGTTCTTC. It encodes CASSLSVGAGLNEQFF.